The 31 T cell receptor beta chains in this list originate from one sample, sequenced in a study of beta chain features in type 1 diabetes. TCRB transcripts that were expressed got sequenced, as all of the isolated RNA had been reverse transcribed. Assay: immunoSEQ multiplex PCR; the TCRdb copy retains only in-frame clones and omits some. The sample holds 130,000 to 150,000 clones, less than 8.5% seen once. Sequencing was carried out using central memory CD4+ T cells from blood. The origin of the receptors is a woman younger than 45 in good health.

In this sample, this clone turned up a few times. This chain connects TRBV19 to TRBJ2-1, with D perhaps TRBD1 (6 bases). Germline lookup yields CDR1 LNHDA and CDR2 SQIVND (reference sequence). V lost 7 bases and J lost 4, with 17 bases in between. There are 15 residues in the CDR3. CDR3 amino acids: CASTRGTGNYNEQFF. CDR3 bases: TGTGCCAGTACACGGGGTACAGGGAATTACAATGAGCAGTTCTTC.

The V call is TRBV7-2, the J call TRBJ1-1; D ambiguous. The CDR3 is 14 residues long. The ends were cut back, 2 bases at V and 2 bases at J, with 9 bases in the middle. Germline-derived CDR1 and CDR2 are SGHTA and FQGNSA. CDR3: CASSLSQLNTEAFF. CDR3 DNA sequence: TGTGCCAGCAGCTTATCACAGCTAAACACTGAAGCTTTCTTT.

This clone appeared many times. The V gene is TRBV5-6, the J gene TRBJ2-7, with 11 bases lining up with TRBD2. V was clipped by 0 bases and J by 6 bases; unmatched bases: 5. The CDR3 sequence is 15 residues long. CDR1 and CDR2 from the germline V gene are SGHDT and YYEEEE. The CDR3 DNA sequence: TGTGCCAGCAGCTTGGTTAGCGGGAGGGCCGGCGAGCAGTACTTC. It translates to CASSLVSGRAGEQYF.

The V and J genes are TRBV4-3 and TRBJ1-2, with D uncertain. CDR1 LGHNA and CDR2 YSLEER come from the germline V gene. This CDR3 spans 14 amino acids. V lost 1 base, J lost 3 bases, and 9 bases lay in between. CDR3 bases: TGCGCCAGCAGCCAAGCCCCGGGATACTATGGCTACACCTTC. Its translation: CASSQAPGYYGYTF.

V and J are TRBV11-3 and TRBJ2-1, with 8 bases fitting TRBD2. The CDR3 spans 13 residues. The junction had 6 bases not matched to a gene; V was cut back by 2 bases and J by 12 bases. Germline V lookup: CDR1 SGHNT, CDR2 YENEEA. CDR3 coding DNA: TGTGCCAGCAGCTTAAAAGCGGGAGTGAGGCAGTTCTTC. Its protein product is CASSLKAGVRQFF.

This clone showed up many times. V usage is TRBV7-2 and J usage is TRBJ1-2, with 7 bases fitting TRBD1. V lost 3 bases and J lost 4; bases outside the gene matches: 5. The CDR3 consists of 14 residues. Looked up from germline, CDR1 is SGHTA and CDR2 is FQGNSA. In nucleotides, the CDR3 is TGTGCCAGCAGCTTGTCGACAGGGCCCTATGGCTACACCTTC. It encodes CASSLSTGPYGYTF.

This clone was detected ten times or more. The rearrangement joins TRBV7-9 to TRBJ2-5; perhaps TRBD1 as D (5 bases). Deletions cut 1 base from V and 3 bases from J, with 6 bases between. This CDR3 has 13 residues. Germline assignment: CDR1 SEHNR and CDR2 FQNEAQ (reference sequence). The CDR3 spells CASSLEQEETQYF. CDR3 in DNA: TGTGCCAGCAGCTTAGAACAGGAAGAGACCCAGTACTTC.

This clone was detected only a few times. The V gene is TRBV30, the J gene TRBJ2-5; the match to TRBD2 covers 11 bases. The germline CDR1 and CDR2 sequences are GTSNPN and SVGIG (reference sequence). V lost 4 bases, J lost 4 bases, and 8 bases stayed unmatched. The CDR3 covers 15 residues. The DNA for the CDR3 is TGTGCCTGGACCCAGGACCTAGCGGGAGGAGAGACCCAGTACTTC. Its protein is CAWTQDLAGGETQYF.

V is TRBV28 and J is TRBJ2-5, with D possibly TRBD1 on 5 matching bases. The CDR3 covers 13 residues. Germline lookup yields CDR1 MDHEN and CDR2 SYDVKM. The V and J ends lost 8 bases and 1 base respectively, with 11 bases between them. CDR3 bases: TGTGCCAGCGGATCCAGGGTCCAAGAGACCCAGTACTTC. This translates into CASGSRVQETQYF.

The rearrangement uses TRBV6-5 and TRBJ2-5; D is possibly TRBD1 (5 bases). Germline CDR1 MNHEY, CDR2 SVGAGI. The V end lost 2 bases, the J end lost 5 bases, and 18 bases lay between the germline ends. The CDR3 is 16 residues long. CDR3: CASSYLRQGRKETQYF. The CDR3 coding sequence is TGTGCCAGCAGTTACCTTCGGCAGGGTAGAAAGGAGACCCAGTACTTC.

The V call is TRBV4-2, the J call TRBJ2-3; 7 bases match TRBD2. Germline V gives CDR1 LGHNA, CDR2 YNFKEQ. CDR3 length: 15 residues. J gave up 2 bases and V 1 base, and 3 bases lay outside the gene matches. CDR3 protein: CASSQGGRDTDTQYF. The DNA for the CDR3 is TGTGCCAGCAGCCAAGGTGGGAGGGACACAGATACGCAGTATTTT.

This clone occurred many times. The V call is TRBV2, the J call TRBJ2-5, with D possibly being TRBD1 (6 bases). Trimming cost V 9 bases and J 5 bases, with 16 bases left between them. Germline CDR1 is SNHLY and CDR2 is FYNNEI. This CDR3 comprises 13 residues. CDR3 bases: TGTGCCAGTACTGGACAGATCCAGGAGACCCAGTACTTC. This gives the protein CASTGQIQETQYF.

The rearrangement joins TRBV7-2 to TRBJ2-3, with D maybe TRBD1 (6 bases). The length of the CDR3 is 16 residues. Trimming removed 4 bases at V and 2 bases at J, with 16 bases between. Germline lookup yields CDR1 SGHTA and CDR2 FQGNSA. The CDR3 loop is CASSWNGGSLTDTQYF. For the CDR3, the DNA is TGTGCCAGCAGCTGGAATGGGGGCTCCCTCACAGATACGCAGTATTTT.

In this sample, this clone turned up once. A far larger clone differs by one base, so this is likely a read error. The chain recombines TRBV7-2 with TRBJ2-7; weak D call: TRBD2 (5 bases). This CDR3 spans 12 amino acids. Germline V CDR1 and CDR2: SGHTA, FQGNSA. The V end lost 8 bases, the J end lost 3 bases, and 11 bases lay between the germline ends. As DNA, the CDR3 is TGTGCCAGCGGCCTAAGCGGCTACGAGCAGTACTTC. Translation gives CASGLSGYEQYF.

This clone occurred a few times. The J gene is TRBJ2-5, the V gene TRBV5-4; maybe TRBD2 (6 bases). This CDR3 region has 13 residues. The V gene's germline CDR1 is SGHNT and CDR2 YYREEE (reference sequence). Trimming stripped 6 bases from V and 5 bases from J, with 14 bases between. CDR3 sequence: CASTRDRGETQYF. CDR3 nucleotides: TGTGCCAGCACCCGGGATCGGGGGGAGACCCAGTACTTC.

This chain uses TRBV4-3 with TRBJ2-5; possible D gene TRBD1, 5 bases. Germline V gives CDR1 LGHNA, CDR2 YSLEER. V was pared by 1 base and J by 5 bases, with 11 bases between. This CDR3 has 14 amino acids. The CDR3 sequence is CASSQAGFGETQYF. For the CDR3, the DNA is TGCGCCAGCAGCCAAGCAGGGTTTGGGGAGACCCAGTACTTC.

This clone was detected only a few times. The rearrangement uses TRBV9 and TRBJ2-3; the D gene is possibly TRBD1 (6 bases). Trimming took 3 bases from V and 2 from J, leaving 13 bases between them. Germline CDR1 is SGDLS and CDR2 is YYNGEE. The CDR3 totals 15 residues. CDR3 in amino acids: CASSASGTYTDTQYF. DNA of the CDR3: TGTGCCAGCAGCGCCTCCGGGACATACACAGATACGCAGTATTTT.

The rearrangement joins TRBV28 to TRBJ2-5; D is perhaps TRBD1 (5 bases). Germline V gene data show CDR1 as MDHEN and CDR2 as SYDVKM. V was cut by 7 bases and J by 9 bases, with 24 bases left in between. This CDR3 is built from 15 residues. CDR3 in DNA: TGTGCCAGCACCACCGTTAGGGGATATGGAAGGGCCCAGTACTTC. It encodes CASTTVRGYGRAQYF.

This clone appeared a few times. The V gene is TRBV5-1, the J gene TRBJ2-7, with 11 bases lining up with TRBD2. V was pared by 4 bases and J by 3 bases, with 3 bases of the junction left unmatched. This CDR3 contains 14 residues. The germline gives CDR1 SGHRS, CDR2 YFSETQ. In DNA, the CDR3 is TGCGCCAGCAGCCATAGCGGGGGGGACTACGAGCAGTACTTC. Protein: CASSHSGGDYEQYF.

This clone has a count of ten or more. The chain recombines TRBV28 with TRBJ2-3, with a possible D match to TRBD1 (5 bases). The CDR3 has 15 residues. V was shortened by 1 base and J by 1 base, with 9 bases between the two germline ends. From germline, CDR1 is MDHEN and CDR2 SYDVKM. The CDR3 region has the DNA TGTGCCAGCAGTTTATCCAGGGAAGGCACAGATACGCAGTATTTT. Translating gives CASSLSREGTDTQYF.

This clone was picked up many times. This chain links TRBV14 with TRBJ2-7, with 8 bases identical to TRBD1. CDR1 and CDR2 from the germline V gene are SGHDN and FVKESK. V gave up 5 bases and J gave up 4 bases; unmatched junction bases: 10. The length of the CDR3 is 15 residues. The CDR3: CASSKLRDRSYEQYF. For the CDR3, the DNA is TGTGCCAGCAGCAAACTCCGGGACAGGAGTTACGAGCAGTACTTC. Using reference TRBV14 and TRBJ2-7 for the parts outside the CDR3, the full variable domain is EAGVTQFPSHSVIEKGQTVTLRCDPISGHDNLYWYRRVMGKEIKFLLHFVKESKQDESGMPNNRFLAERTGGTYSTLKVQPAELEDSGVYFCASSKLRDRSYEQYFGPGTRLTVT.

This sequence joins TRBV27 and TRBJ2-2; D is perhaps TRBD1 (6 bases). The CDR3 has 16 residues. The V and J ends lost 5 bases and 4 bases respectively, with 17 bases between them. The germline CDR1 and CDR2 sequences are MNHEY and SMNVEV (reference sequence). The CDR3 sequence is CASSQGHSRGTGELFF. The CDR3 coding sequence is TGTGCCAGCAGTCAGGGACATTCCCGGGGCACCGGGGAGCTGTTTTTT.

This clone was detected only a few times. CDR3 sequence: CASRYSPNYGYTF. CDR3 DNA: TGTGCCAGCAGATACAGCCCTAACTATGGCTACACCTTC. This chain links TRBV5-8 with TRBJ1-2, with D unclear. V lost 5 bases and J lost 0, with 8 bases in between. This CDR3 is built from 13 residues. Germline lookup yields CDR1 SGHTS and CDR2 YDEGEE.

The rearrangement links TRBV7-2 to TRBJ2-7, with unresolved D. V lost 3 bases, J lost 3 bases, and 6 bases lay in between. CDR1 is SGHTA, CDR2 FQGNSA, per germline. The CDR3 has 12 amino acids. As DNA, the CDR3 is TGTGCCAGCAGCTTGAGCAACTACGAGCAGTACTTC. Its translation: CASSLSNYEQYF.

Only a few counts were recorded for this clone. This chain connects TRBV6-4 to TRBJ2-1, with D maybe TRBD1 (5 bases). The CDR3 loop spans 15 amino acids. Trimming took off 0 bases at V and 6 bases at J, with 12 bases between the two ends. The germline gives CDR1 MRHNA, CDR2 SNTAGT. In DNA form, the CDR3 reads TGTGCCAGCAGTGACTCGGGCGCCCAGGGCAATGAGCAGTTCTTC. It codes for CASSDSGAQGNEQFF.

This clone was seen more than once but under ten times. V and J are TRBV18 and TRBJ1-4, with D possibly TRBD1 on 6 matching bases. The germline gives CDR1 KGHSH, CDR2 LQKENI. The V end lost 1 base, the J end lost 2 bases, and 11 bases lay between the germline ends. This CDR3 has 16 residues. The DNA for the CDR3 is TGTGCCAGCTCACCACGGGGTGGGGGCACTAATGAAAAACTGTTTTTT. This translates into CASSPRGGGTNEKLFF.

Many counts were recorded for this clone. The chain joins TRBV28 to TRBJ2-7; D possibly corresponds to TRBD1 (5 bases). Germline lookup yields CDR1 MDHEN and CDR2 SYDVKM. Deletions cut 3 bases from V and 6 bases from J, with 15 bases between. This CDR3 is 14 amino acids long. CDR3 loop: CASSLGPGLSEQYF. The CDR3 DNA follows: TGTGCCAGCAGTTTGGGTCCAGGGCTCTCCGAGCAGTACTTC.

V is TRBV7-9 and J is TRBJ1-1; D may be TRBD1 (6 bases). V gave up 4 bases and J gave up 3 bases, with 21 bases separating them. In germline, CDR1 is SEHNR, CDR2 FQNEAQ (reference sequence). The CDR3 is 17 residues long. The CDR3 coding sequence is TGTGCCAGCAGCTCCCCAACAGGGAAAGTCGGGGACACTGAAGCTTTCTTT. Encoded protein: CASSSPTGKVGDTEAFF.

CDR3 bases: TGTGCCAGCAGCGTAGAACAGGGGGCCTACGAGCAGTACTTC. Translation: CASSVEQGAYEQYF. V is TRBV9 and J is TRBJ2-7, with TRBD1 matching 8 bases. This CDR3 region has 14 residues. CDR1 is SGDLS, CDR2 YYNGEE, per germline. The trim removed 0 bases at V and 2 bases at J, leaving 1 base unmatched.

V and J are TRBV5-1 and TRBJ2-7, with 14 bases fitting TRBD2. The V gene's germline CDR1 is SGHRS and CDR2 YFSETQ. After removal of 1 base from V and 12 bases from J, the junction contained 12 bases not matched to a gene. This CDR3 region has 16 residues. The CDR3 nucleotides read TGCGCCAGCAGCTTGCTCCCCGGGACTAGCGGGGGCCCCCTGTACTTC. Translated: CASSLLPGTSGGPLYF.

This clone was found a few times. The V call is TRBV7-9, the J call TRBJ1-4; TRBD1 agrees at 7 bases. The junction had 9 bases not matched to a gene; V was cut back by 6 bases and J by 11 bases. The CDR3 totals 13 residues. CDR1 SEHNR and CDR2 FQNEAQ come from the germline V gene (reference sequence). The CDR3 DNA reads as TGTGCCAGCAGGGGGACAGAAACTTGGAAACTGTTTTTT. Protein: CASRGTETWKLFF.